This TCR beta chain was sequenced during a study of blood T cell repertoires in COVID-19. On the study more broadly: PBMCs, B-cell-depleted T cells, or T cells were the source of the cDNA or gDNA that made up the material.

In the original analysis: Estimation of nucleated cell counts relied on the amplification of reference gene primers. Generated by immunoSEQ multiplex PCR, the TCRdb table keeps only in-frame clones and is missing some. D and trimming were read from the DNA, whereas the V and J calls and clone size are those reported in that table. The sample shows some 210,000 clones, around nine tenths of them seen only once. V lost 6 bases to trimming and J lost 4 bases, with 16 bases between them. CDR1 and CDR2 (germline): MDHEN, SYDVKM. The length of the CDR3 is 15 residues. This clone was found once. The TCR was taken from a woman aged 40-49 years who had recovered from COVID-19. The chain carries TRBV28 and TRBJ2-1; D gene unclear. Source material: peripheral blood. The CDR3 loop is CASRGAQGFYNEQFF. Written as DNA, the CDR3 is TGTGCCAGCAGAGGAGCACAAGGATTTTACAATGAGCAGTTCTTC.